The T cell receptor (beta chain) under discussion was sequenced for a study of T cell changes during pregnancy in multiple sclerosis. V lost 4 bases to trimming and J lost 7 bases, with 12 bases between them. This CDR3 has 13 residues. Germline loops: CDR1 SGDLS, CDR2 YYNGEE. Produced via immunoSEQ multiplex PCR; TCRdb's table is partial and in-frame only. This sample has about 32,000 clones, with 85% to 95% found just once. This specimen consisted of CD4+ T cells from peripheral blood mononuclear cells, obtained in the second trimester of pregnancy. The sequence came from a female donor with multiple sclerosis, enrolled in a pregnancy study. The rearrangement links TRBV9 to TRBJ2-1; tentative D call: TRBD2 (5 bases). The DNA for the CDR3 is TGTGCCAGCAGCACTAGGGCGCTGAATGAGCAGTTCTTC. Its protein is CASSTRALNEQFF.